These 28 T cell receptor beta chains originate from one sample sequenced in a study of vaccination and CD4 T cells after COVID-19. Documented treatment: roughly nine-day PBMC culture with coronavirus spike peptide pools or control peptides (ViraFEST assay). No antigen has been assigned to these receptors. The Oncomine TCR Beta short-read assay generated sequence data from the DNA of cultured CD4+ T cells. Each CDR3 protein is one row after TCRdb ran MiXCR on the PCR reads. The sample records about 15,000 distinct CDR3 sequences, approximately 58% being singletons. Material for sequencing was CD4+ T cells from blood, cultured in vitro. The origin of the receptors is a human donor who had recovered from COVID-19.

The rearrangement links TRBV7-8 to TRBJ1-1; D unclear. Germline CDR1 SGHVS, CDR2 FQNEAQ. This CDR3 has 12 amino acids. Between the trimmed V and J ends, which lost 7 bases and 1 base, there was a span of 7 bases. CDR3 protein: CASNSPNTEAFF. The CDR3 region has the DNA TGTGCCAGCAACTCTCCGAACACTGAAGCTTTCTTT.

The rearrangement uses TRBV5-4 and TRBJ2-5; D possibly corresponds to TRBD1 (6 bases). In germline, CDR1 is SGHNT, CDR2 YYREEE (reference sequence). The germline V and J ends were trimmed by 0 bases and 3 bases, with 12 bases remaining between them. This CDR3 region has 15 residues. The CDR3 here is CASSLAGRGEETQYF. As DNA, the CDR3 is TGTGCCAGCAGCTTGGCCGGCAGGGGTGAAGAGACCCAGTACTTC.

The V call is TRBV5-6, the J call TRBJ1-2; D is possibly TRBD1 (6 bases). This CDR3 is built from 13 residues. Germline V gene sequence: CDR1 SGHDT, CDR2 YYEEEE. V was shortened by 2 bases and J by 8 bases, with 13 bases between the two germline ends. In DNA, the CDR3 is TGTGCCAGCAGCTTCCGGGGGGCAAGCGGCTACACCTTC. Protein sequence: CASSFRGASGYTF.

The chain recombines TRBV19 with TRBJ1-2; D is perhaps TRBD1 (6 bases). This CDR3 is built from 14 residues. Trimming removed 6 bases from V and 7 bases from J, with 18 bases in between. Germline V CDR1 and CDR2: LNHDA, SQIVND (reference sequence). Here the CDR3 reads CASSRGGQGGGYTF. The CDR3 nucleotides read TGTGCCAGTAGCCGGGGGGGGCAGGGTGGTGGCTACACCTTC.

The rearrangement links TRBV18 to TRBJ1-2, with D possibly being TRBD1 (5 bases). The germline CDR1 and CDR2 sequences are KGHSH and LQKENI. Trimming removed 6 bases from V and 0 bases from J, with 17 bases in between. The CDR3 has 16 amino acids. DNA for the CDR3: TGTGCCAGCTCCCCCCAAACCGACAGAGCTAACTATGGCTACACCTTC. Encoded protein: CASSPQTDRANYGYTF.

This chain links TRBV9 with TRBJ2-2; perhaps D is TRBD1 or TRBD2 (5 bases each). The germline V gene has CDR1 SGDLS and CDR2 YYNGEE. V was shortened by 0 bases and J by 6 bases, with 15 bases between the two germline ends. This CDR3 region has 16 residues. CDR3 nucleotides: TGTGCCAGCAGCGTAGCAGGGCAGGGTAGCGCCGGGGAGCTGTTTTTT. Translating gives CASSVAGQGSAGELFF.

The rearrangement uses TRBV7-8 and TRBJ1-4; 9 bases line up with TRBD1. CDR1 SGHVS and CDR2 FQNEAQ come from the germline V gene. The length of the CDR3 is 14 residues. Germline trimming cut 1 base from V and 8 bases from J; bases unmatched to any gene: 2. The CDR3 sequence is CASSLVQGAEKLFF. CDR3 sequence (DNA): TGTGCCAGCAGCTTAGTACAGGGGGCAGAAAAACTGTTTTTT.

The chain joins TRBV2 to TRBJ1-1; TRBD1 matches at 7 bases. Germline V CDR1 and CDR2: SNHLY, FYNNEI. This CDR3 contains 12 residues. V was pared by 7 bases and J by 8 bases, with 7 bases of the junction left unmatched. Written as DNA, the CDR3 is TGTGCCAGCATTCCTAAACAGGGGGAAGCTTTCTTT. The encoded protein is CASIPKQGEAFF. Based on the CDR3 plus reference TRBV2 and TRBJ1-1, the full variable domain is EPEVTQTPSHQVTQMGQEVILRCVPISNHLYFYWYRQILGQKVEFLVSFYNNEISEKSEIFDDQFSVERPDGSNFTLKIRSTKLEDSAMYFCASIPKQGEAFFGQGTRLTVV.

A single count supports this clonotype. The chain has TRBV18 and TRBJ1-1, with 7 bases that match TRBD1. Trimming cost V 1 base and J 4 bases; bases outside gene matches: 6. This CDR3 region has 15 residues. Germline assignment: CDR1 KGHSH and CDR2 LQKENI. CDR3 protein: CASSPQQGMGTEAFF. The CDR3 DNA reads TGTGCCAGCTCACCACAACAGGGGATGGGCACTGAAGCTTTCTTT.

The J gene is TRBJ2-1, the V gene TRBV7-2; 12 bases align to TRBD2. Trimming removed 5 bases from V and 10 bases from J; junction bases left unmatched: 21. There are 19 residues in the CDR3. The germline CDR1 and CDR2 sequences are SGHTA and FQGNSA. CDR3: CASSPGSSGRVTMSREQFF. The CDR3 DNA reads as TGTGCCAGCAGCCCGGGATCTAGCGGGAGGGTTACAATGAGCAGGGAGCAGTTCTTC.

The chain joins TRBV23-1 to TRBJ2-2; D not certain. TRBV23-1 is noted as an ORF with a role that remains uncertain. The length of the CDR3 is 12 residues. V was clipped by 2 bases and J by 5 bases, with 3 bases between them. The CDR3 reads CASSQVTGELFF. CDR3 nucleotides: TGCGCCAGCAGTCAAGTGACCGGGGAGCTGTTTTTT.

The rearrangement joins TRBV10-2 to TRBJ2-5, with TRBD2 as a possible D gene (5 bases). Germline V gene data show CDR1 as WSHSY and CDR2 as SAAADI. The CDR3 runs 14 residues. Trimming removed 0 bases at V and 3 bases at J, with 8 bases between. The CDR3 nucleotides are TGCGCCAGCAGTGAGTCCGGGGTTGAAGAGACCCAGTACTTC. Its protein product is CASSESGVEETQYF.

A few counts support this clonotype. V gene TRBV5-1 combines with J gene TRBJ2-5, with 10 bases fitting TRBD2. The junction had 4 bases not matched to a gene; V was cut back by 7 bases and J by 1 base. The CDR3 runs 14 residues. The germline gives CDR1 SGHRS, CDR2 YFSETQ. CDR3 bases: TGCGCCAGCGGCAGGACTAGCGGCCAAGAGACCCAGTACTTC. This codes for CASGRTSGQETQYF.

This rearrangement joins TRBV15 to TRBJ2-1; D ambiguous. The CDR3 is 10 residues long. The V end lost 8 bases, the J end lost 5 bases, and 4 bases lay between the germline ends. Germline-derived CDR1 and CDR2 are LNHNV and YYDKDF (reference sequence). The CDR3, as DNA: TGTGCCACCTACGACAATGAGCAGTTCTTC. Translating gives CATYDNEQFF. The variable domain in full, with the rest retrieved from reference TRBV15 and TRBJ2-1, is DAMVIQNPRYQVTQFGKPVTLSCSQTLNHNVMYWYQQKSSQAPKLLFHYYDKDFNNEADTPDNFQSRRPNTSFCFLDIRSPGLGDTAMYLCATYDNEQFFGPGTRLTVL.

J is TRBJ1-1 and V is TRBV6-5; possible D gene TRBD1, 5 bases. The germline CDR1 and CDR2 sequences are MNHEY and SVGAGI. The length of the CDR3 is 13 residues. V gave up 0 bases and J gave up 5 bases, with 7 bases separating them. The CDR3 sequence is CASSYSGQTEAFF. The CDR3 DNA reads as TGTGCCAGCAGTTACTCGGGGCAGACTGAAGCTTTCTTT.

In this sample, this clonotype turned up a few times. CDR3 nucleotides: TGTGCCAGTAGTCCTAGACTAGCGGGACACTCCTACGAGCAGTACTTC. Its translation is CASSPRLAGHSYEQYF. The rearrangement uses TRBV19 and TRBJ2-7; 11 bases are a match to TRBD2. The junction had 6 bases not matched to a gene; V was cut back by 5 bases and J by 0 bases. Germline CDR1 reads LNHDA; CDR2 reads SQIVND (reference sequence). The CDR3 spans 16 residues.

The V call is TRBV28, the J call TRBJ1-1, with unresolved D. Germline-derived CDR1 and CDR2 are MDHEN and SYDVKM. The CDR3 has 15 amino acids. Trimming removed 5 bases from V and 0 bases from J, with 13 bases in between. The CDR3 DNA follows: TGTGCCAGCAGTGTAGCCCGCCGTGTGAACACTGAAGCTTTCTTT. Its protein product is CASSVARRVNTEAFF.

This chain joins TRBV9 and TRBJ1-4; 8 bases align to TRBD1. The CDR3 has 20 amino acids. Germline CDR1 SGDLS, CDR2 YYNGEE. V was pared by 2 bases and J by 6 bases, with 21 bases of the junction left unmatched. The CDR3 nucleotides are TGTGCCAGCAGCGTCACCCCAGGGGGCGGACCAACCCCCCTGGATGAAAAACTGTTTTTT. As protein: CASSVTPGGGPTPLDEKLFF.

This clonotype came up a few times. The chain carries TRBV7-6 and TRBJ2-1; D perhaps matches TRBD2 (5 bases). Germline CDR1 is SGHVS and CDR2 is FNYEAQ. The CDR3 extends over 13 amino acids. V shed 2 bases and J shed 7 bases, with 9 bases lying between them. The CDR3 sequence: CASSLTRENEQFF. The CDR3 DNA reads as TGTGCCAGCAGCTTAACGAGGGAGAATGAGCAGTTCTTC.

The chain's CDR3 is CSVGMEPEAFF. Written as DNA, the CDR3 is TGCAGCGTTGGGATGGAGCCTGAAGCTTTCTTT. This sequence joins TRBV29-1 and TRBJ1-1, with D hard to call. The CDR3 has 11 residues. With 4 bases removed from V and 6 bases from J, the gap between germline ends came to 9 bases. Germline V gene lookup returns CDR1 SQVTM and CDR2 ANQGSEA.

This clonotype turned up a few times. The CDR3, as DNA: TGTGCCAGCAGCTTAGTTAGTAGGGGCGGTTCACCCCTCCACTTT. It encodes CASSLVSRGGSPLHF. The rearrangement uses TRBV7-2 and TRBJ1-6; perhaps TRBD1 as D (5 bases). The germline V gene encodes CDR1 SGHTA and CDR2 FQGNSA. The CDR3 length is 15 residues. Between the trimmed V and J ends, which lost 1 base and 9 bases, there was a span of 13 bases.

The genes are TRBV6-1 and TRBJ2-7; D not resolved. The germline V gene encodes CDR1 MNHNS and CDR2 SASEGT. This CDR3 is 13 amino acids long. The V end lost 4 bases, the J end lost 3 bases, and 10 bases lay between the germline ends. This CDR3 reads CASSGGRNYEQYF. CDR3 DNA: TGTGCCAGCAGTGGGGGAAGGAACTACGAGCAGTACTTC.

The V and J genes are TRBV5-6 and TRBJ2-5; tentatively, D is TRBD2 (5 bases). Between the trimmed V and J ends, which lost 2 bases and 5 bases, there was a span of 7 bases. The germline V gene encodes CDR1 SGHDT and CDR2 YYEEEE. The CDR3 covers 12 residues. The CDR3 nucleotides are TGTGCCAGCAGCTTCGGGGTGGAGACCCAGTACTTC. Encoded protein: CASSFGVETQYF.

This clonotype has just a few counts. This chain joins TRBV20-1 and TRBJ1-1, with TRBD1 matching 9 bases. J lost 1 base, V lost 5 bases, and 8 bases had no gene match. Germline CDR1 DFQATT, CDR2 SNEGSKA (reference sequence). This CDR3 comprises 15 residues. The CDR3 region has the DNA TGCAGTGCTGATGGACAGGGGAGAGGGAACACTGAAGCTTTCTTT. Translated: CSADGQGRGNTEAFF.

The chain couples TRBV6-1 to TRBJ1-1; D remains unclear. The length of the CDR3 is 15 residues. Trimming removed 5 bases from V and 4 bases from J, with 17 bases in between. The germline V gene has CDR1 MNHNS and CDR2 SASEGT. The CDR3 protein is CASSRPTDVGTEAFF. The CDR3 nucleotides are TGTGCCAGCAGTCGACCGACGGACGTGGGCACTGAAGCTTTCTTT.

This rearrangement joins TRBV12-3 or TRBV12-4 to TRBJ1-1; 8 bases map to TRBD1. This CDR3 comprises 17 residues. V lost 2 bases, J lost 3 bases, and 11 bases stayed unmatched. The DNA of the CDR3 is TGTGCCAGCAGTTTAATTTTCAGGGGGCTAGGAGACACTGAAGCTTTCTTT. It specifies CASSLIFRGLGDTEAFF.

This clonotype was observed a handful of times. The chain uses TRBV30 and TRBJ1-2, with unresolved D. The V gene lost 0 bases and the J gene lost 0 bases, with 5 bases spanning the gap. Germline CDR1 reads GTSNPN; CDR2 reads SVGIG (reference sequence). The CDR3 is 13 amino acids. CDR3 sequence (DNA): TGTGCCTGGAGTGTACGGTCTAACTATGGCTACACCTTC. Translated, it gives CAWSVRSNYGYTF.

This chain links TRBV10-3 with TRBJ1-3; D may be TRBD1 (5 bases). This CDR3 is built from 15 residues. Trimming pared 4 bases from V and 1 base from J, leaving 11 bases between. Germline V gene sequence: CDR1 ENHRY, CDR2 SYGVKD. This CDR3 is CAISGGDPSGNTIYF. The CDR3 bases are TGTGCCATCAGTGGGGGGGACCCTTCTGGAAACACCATATATTTT.